This section outlines one T cell receptor beta chain sequence together with its context. Germline and junction disagree at one end, which may indicate a read error. The protocol was immunoSEQ multiplex PCR, while the TCRdb copy is restricted to in-frame clones and leaves out a portion. This table holds some 21,000 clones, around 75% found once. This sample was taken from a study of immune evolution from preneoplasia to lung adenocarcinoma. This CDR3 spans 14 amino acids. From germline, CDR1 is SSHAT and CDR2 FNYEAQ (reference sequence). The rearrangement links TRBV7-7 to TRBJ2-1; the D is unclear. The TCR was taken from a person aged 60 to 70 with lung adenocarcinoma. Sequencing input: FFPE invasive lung adenocarcinoma tissue. The CDR3 reads CASSLGPGPGRQFF. The CDR3 DNA is TGTGCTAGCAGCTTAGGGCCGGGCCCCGGGCGGCAGTTCTTC.